The sequence of this T cell receptor (beta chain) was determined in a study of T cells in tuberculosis. Study as a whole: CD1B tetramers identified T cells specific for mycobacterial lipid GMM. In South Africa, adults with active tuberculosis were compared with IGRA-negative and latently infected IGRA-positive adolescents.

Clones were sequenced by immunoSEQ multiplex PCR, and TCRdb holds only the in-frame ones, with some missing. In the table there are 33,000 or so clones, roughly 93% of which are singletons. Per the germline V gene, CDR1 is SGHTA and CDR2 is FQGTGA. The V end lost 4 bases, the J end lost 2 bases, and 12 bases lay between the germline ends. CDR3 size: 14 residues. About this clone itself: Its antigen is unknown.

Study-level results: The TCR-beta difference was not significant; alpha differences partly reflected length. Classification accuracy was around 90% (AUROC 0.90) with the GMM-specific repertoire.

Sample: PBMCs. The receptor was isolated from a donor aged 10-30 years with latent tuberculosis or without tuberculosis infection. The chain uses TRBV7-3 and TRBJ2-7; TRBD1 might be the D (6 bases). The CDR3 sequence is CASSSNRDPYEQYF. CDR3 coding DNA: TGTGCCAGCAGCTCTAACAGGGACCCCTACGAGCAGTACTTC.